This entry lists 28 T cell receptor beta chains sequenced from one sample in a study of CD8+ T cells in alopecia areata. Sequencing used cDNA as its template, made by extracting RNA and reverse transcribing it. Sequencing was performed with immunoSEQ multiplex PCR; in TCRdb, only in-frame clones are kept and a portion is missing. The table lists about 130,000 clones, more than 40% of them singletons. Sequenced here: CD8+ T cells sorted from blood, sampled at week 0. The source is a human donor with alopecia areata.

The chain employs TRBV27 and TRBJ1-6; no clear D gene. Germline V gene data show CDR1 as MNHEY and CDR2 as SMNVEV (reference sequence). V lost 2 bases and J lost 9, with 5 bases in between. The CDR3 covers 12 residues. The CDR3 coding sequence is TGTGCCAGCAGTTTAGGACGTTCACCCCTCCACTTT. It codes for CASSLGRSPLHF.

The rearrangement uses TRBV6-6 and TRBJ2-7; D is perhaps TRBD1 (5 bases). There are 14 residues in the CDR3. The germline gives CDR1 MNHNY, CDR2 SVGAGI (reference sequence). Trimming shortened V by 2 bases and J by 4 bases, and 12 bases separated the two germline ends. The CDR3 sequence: CASSYASTEYEQYF. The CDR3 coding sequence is TGTGCCAGCAGTTACGCTTCGACAGAGTACGAGCAGTACTTC.

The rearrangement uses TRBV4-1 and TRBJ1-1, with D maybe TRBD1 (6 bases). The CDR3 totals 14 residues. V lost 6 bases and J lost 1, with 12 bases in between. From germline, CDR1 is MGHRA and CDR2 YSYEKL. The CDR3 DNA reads TGCGCCAGCAGTTCCCACAGGGAGAACACTGAAGCTTTCTTT. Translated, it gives CASSSHRENTEAFF.

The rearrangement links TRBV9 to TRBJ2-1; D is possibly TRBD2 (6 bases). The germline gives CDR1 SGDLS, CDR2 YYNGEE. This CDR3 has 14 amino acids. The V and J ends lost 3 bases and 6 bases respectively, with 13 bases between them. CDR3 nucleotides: TGTGCCAGCAGCGAAGGGACTTCGATCAATGAGCAGTTCTTC. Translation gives CASSEGTSINEQFF.

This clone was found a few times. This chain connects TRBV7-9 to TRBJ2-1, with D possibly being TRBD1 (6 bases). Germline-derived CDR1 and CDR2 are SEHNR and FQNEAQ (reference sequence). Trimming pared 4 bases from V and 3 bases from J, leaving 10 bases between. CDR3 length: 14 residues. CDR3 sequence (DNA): TGTGCCAGCAGCTCAGGGGTAGGCTACAATGAGCAGTTCTTC. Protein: CASSSGVGYNEQFF. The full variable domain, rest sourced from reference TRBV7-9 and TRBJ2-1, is DTGVSQNPRHKITKRGQNVTFRCDPISEHNRLYWYRQTLGQGPEFLTYFQNEAQLEKSRLLSDRFSAERPKGSFSTLEIQRTEQGDSAMYLCASSSGVGYNEQFFGPGTRLTVL.

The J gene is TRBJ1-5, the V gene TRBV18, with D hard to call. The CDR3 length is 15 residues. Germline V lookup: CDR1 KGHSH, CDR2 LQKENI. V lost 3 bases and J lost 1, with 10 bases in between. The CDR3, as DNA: TGTGCCAGCTCACCCTCGACGGACAGCAATCAGCCCCAGCATTTT. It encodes CASSPSTDSNQPQHF.

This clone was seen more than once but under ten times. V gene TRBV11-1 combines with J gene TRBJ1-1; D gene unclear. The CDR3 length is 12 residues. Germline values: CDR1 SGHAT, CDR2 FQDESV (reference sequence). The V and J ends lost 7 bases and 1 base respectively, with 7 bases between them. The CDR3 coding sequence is TGTGCCAGCACCCGGTGGAACACTGAAGCTTTCTTT. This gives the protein CASTRWNTEAFF.

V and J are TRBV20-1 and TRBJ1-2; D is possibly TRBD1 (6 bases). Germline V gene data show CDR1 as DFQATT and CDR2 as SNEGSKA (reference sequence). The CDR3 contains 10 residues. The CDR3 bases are TGCAGGAAACAGGGAGATGGCTACACCTTC. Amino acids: CRKQGDGYTF.

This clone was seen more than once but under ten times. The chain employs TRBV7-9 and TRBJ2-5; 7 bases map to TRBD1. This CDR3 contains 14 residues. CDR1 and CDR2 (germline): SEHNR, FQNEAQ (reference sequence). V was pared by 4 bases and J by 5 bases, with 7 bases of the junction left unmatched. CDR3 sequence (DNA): TGTGCCAGCAGCTCCTCCGGGACAGAGGAGACCCAGTACTTC. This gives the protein CASSSSGTEETQYF.

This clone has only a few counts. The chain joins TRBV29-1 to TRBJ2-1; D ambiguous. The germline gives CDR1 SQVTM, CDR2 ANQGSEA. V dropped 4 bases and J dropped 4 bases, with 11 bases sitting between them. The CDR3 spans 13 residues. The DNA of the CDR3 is TGCAGCGTTGGTGAAGGGTTGTACAATGAGCAGTTCTTC. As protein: CSVGEGLYNEQFF.

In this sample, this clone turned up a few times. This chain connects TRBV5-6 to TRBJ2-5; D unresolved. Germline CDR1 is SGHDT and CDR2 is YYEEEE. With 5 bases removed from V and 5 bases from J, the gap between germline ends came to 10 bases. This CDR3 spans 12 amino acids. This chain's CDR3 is CASSEFRETQYF. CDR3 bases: TGTGCCAGCAGTGAGTTCAGGGAGACCCAGTACTTC.

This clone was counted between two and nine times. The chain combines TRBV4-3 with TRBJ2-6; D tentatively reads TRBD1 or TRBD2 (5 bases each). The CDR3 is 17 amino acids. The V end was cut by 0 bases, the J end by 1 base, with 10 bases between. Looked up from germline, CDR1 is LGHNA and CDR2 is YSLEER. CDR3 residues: CASSQEGPMSGANVLTF. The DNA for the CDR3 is TGCGCCAGCAGCCAAGAGGGACCCATGTCTGGGGCCAACGTCCTGACTTTC.

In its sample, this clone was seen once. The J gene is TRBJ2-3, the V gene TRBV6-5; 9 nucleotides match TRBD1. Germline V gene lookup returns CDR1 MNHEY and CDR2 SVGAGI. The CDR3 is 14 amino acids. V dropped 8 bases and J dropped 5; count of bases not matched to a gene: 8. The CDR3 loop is CASRTGTGIDTQYF. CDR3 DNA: TGTGCCAGCCGTACCGGGACAGGGATAGATACGCAGTATTTT.

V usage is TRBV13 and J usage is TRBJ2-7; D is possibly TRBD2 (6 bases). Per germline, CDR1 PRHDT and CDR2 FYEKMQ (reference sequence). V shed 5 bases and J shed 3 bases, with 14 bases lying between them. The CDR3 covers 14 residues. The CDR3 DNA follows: TGTGCCAGCAGCCTGGAGGGGACGCTCTACGAGCAGTACTTC. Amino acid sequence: CASSLEGTLYEQYF.

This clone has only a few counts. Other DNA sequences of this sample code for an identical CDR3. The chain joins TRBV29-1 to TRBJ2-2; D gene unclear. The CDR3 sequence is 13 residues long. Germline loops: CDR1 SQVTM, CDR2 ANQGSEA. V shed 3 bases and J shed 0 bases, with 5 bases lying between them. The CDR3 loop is CSVERPNTGELFF. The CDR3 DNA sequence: TGCAGCGTTGAGCGCCCGAACACCGGGGAGCTGTTTTTT.

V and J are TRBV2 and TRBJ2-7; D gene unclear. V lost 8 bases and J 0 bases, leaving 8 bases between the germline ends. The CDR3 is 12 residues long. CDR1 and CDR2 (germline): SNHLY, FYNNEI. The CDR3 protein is CASSQISYEQYF. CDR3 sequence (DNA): TGTGCCAGCTCTCAGATCTCCTACGAGCAGTACTTC.

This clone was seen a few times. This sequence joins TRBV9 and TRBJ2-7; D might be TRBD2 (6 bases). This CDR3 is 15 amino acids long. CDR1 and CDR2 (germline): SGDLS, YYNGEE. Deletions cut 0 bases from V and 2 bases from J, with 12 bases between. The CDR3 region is CASSVEPGETYEQYF. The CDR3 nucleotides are TGTGCCAGCAGCGTAGAACCGGGGGAAACCTACGAGCAGTACTTC.

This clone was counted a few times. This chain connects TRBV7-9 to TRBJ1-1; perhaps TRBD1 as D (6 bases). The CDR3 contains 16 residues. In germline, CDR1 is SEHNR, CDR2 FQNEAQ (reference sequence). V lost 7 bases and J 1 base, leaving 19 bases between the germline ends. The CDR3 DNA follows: TGTGCCAGCACAGCTTGGCCAGGGGCCAAGAACACTGAAGCTTTCTTT. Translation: CASTAWPGAKNTEAFF.

CDR3 DNA sequence: TGTGCCAGCAGCTTACTAGCGGGGGACCTCACCGGGGAGCTGTTTTTT. Amino acid sequence: CASSLLAGDLTGELFF. The V gene is TRBV11-1, the J gene TRBJ2-2; 10 nucleotides line up with TRBD2. Germline values: CDR1 SGHAT, CDR2 FQDESV (reference sequence). This CDR3 comprises 16 residues. The ends lost 2 bases at V and 4 bases at J; junction bases unmatched: 4.

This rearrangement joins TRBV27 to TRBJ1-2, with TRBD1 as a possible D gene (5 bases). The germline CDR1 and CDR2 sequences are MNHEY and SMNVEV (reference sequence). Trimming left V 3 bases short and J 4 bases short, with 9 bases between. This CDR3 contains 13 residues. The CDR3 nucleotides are TGTGCCAGCAGTTTTGGGGGAGGCTATGGCTACACCTTC. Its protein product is CASSFGGGYGYTF.

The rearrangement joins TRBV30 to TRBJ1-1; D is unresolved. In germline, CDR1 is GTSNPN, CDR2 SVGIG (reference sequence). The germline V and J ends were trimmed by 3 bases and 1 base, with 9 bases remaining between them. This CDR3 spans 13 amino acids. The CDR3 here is CAWSEDANTEAFF. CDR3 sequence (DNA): TGTGCCTGGAGCGAAGACGCGAACACTGAAGCTTTCTTT.

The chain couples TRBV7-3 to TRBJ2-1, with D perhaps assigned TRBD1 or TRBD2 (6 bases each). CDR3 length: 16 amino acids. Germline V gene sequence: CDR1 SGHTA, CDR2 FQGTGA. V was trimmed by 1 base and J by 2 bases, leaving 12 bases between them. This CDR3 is CASSLSAGGPYNEQFF. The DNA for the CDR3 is TGTGCCAGCAGCTTAAGCGCCGGGGGCCCCTACAATGAGCAGTTCTTC.

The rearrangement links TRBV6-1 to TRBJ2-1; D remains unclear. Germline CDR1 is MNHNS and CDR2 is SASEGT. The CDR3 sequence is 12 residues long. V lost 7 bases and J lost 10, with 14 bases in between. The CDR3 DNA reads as TGTGCCAGCACTTCACACTCAGAGGAGCAGTTCTTC. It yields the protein CASTSHSEEQFF.

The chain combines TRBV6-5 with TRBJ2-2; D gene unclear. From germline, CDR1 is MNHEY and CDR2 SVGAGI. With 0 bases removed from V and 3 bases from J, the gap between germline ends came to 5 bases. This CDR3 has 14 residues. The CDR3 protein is CASSYSADTGELFF. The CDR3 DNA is TGTGCCAGCAGTTACTCTGCGGACACCGGGGAGCTGTTTTTT.

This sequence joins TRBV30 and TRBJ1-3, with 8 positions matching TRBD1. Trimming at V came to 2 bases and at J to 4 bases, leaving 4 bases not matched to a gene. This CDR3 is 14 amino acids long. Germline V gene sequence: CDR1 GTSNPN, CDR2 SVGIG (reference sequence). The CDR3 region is CAWSSWTGGNTIYF. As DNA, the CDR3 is TGTGCCTGGAGTAGCTGGACAGGGGGAAACACCATATATTTT.

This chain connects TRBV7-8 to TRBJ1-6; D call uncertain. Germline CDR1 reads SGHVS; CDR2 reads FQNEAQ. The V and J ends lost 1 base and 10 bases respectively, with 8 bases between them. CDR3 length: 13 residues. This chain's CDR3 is CASSLGLGSPLHF. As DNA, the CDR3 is TGTGCCAGCAGCTTAGGTCTGGGGTCACCCCTCCACTTT.

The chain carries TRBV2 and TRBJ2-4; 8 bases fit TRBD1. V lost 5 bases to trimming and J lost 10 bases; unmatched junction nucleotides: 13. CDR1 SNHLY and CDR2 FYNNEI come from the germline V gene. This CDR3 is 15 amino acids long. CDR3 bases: TGTGCCAGCAGTATAACGGGGACAGGCGAGTCAATTCAGTACTTC. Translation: CASSITGTGESIQYF.

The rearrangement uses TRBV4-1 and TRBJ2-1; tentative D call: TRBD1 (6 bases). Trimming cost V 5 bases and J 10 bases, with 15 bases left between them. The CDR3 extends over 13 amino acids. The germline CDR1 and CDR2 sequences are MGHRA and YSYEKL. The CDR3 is CASSLGGHLEQFF. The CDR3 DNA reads TGCGCCAGCAGCTTAGGGGGTCACTTGGAGCAGTTCTTC.